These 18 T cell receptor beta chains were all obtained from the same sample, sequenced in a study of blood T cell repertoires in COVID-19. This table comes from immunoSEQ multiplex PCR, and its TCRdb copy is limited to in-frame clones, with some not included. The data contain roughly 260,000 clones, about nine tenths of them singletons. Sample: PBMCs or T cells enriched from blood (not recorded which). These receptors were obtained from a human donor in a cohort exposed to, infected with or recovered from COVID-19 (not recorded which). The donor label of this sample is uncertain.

CDR3 nucleotides: TGTGCCAGTAGTGCGACAGGGGGCCACGAGCAGTACTTC. Translation gives CASSATGGHEQYF. V usage is TRBV19 and J usage is TRBJ2-7, with 10 bases matching TRBD1. The CDR3 is 13 amino acids. Germline V CDR1 and CDR2: LNHDA, SQIVND (reference sequence). Unmatched junction bases numbered 3, after V lost 5 bases and J lost 5 bases.

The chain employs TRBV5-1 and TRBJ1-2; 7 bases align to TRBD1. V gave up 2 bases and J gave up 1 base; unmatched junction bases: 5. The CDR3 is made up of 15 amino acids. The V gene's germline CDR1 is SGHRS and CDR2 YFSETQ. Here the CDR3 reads CASSLGRGVNYGYTF. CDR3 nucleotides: TGCGCCAGCAGCTTAGGCAGGGGGGTTAACTATGGCTACACCTTC.

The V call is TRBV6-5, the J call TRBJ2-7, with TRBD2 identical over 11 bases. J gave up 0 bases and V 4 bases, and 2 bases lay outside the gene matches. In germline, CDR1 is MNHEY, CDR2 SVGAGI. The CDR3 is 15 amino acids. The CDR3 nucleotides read TGTGCCAGCAGTTCGACTAGCGGGGCCTCCTACGAGCAGTACTTC. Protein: CASSSTSGASYEQYF.

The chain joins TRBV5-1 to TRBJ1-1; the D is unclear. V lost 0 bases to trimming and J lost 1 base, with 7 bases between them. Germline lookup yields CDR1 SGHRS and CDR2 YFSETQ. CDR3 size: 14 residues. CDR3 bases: TGCGCCAGCAGCTTGGGCCACGGGAACACTGAAGCTTTCTTT. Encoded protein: CASSLGHGNTEAFF.

Written as DNA, the CDR3 is TGTGCCAGCAGCCAAGCCGGTAATACCGGGGAGCTGTTTTTT. This translates into CASSQAGNTGELFF. This chain uses TRBV3-1 (or the pseudogene TRBV3-2) with TRBJ2-2; D is uncertain. The CDR3 has 14 amino acids. The germline V gene encodes CDR1 LGHDT and CDR2 YNNKEL (reference sequence). Trimming removed 1 base at V and 5 bases at J, with 8 bases between.

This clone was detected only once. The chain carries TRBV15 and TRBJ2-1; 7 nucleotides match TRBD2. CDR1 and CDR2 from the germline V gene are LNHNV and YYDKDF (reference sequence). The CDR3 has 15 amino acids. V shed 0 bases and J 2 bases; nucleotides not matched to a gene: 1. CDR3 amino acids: CATSRERETYNEQFF. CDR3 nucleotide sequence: TGTGCCACCAGCAGAGAGCGGGAGACCTACAATGAGCAGTTCTTC.

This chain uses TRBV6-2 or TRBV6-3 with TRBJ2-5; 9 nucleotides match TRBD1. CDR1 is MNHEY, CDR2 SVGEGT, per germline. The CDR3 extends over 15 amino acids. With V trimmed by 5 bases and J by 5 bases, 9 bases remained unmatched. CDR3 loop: CASSQTGQGGETQYF. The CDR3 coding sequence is TGTGCCAGCAGTCAGACGGGACAGGGAGGCGAGACCCAGTACTTC.

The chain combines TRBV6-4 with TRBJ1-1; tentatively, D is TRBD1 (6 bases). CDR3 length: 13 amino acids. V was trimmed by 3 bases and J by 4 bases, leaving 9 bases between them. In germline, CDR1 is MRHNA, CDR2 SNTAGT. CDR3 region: CASSESRGTEAFF. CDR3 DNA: TGTGCCAGCAGTGAATCCAGGGGCACTGAAGCTTTCTTT.

In nucleotides, the CDR3 is TGTGCCAGCAGCCAAGGTCCGGGACAGGGGGCGGCTAATGAGCAGTTCTTC. Amino acid sequence: CASSQGPGQGAANEQFF. The V gene is TRBV4-2, the J gene TRBJ2-1; 12 bases match TRBD1. The V gene end was trimmed by 1 base and the J gene end by 7 bases; junction bases not matched to a gene: 8. Germline V lookup: CDR1 LGHNA, CDR2 YNFKEQ. This CDR3 has 17 residues.

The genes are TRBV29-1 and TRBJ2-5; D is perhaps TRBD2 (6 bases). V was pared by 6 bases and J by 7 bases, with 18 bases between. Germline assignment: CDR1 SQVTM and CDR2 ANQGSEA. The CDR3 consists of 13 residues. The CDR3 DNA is TGCAGCGTGGGATTGACGGTCGGGGGGACCCAGTACTTC. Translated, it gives CSVGLTVGGTQYF. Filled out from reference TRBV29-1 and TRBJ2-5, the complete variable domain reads SAVISQKPSRDICQRGTSLTIQCQVDSQVTMMFWYRQQPGQSLTLIATANQGSEATYESGFVIDKFPISRPNLTFSTLTVSNMSPEDSSIYLCSVGLTVGGTQYFGPGTRLLVL.

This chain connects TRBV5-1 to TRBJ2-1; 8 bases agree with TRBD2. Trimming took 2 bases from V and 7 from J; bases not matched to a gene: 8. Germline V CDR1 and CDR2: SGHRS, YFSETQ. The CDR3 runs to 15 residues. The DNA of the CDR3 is TGCGCCAGCAGCTTACACGGGGGGGCCCAAAATGAGCAGTTCTTC. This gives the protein CASSLHGGAQNEQFF. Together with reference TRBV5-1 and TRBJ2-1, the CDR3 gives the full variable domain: KAGVTQTPRYLIKTRGQQVTLSCSPISGHRSVSWYQQTPGQGLQFLFEYFSETQRNKGNFPGRFSGRQFSNSRSEMNVSTLELGDSALYLCASSLHGGAQNEQFFGPGTRLTVL.

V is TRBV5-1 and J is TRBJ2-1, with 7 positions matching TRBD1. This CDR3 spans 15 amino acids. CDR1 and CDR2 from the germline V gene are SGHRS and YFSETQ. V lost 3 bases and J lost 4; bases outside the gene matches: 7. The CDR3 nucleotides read TGCGCCAGCAGCTCCGGACAGGTTAAGTACAATGAGCAGTTCTTC. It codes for CASSSGQVKYNEQFF. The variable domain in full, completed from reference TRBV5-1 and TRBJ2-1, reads KAGVTQTPRYLIKTRGQQVTLSCSPISGHRSVSWYQQTPGQGLQFLFEYFSETQRNKGNFPGRFSGRQFSNSRSEMNVSTLELGDSALYLCASSSGQVKYNEQFFGPGTRLTVL.

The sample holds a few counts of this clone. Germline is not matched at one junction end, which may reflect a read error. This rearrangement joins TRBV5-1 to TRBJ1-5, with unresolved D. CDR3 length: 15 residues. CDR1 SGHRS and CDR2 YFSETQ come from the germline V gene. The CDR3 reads CASSLDGISDQPQHF. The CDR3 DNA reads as TGCGCCAGCAGCTTGGACGGGATTAGCGATCAGCCCCAGCATTTT.

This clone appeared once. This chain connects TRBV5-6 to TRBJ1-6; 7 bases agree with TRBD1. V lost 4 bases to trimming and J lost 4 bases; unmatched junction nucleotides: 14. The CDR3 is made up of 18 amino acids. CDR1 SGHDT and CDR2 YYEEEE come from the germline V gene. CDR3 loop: CASSRTMDRLGYNSPLHF. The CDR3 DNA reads TGTGCCAGCAGCCGGACGATGGACAGGTTAGGGTATAATTCACCCCTCCACTTT.

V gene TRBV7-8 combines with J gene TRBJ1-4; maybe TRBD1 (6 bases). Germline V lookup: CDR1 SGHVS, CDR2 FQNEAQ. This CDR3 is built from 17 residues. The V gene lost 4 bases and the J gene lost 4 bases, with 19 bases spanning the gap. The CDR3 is CASSSTLTGSLNEKLFF. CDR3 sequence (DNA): TGTGCCAGCAGCTCCACTCTAACAGGGTCCCTTAATGAAAAACTGTTTTTT. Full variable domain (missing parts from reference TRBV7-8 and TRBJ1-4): GAGVSQSPRYKVAKRGQDVALRCDPISGHVSLFWYQQALGQGPEFLTYFQNEAQLDKSGLPSDRFFAERPEGSVSTLKIQRTQQEDSAVYLCASSSTLTGSLNEKLFFGSGTQLSVL.

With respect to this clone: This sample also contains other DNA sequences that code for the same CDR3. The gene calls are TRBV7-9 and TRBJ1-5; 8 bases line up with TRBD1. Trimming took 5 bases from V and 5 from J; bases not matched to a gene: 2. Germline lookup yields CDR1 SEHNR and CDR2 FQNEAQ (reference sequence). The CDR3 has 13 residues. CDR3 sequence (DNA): TGTGCCAGCAGCCCGACAGGGGATCAGCCCCAGCATTTT. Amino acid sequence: CASSPTGDQPQHF.

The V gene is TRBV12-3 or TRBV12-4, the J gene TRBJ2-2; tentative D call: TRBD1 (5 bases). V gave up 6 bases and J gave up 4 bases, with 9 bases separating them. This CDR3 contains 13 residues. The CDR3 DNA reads TGTGCCAGCAGGCCGACAGTCACCGGGGAGCTGTTTTTT. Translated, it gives CASRPTVTGELFF.

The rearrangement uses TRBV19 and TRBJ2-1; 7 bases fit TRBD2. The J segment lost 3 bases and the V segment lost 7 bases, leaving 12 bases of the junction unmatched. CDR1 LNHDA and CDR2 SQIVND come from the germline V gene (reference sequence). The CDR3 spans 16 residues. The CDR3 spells CASTRVPLADYNEQFF. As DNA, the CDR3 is TGTGCCAGTACGAGGGTCCCTCTAGCGGACTACAATGAGCAGTTCTTC.